The sequence of this T cell receptor (beta chain) was determined in a study of T-cell reconstitution after alpha-beta-depleted transplantation in children. This CDR3 is 17 amino acids long. Trimming at V came to 2 bases and at J to 6 bases, leaving 11 bases not matched to a gene. As it was prepared, the TCRbeta library received unique molecular identifiers. TCRdb reprocessed the PCR reads with MiXCR, giving one entry per CDR3 protein. Here the sample spans about 980,000 distinct CDR3 sequences, roughly 31% being singletons. The chain carries TRBV12-3 or TRBV12-4 and TRBJ2-2; 8 bases map to TRBD2. The clonotype comes from a boy less than two years old who had a stem cell transplant for SCID, so the T cells may come from the graft donor. The sequenced sample was PBMCs, mostly from graft donor cells, obtained 360 days after TCRalphabeta/CD19-depleted stem cell transplant. Written as DNA, the CDR3 is TGTGCCAGCAGTTTAAGATGGGGCCTAGCGGGCTCCGGGGAGCTGTTTTTT. It encodes CASSLRWGLAGSGELFF.